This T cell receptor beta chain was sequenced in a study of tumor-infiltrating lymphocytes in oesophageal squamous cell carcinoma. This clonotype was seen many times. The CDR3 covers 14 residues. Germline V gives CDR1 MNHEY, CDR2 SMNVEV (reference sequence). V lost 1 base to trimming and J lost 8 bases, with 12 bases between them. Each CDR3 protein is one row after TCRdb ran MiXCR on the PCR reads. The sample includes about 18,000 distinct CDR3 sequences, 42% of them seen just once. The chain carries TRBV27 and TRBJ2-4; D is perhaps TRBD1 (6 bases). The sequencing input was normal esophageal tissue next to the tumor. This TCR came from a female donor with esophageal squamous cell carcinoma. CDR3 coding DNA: TGTGCCAGCAGTTTATACCCAGGGGTAGACATTCAGTACTTC. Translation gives CASSLYPGVDIQYF.